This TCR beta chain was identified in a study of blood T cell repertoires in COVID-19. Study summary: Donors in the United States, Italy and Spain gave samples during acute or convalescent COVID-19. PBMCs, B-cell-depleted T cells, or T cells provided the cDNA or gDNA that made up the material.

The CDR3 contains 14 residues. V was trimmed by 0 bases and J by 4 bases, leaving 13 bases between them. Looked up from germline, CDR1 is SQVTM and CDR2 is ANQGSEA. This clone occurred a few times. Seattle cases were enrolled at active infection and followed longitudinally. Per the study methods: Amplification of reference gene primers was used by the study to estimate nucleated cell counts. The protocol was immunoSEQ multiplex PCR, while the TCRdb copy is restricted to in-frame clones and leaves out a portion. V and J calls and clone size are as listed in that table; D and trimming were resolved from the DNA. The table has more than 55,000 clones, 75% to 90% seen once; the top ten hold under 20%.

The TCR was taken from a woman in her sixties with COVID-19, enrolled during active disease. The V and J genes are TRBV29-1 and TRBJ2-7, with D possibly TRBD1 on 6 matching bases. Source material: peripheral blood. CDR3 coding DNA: TGCAGCGTTGAAGATAGGGGCAGGGGATACGAGCAGTACTTC. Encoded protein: CSVEDRGRGYEQYF.